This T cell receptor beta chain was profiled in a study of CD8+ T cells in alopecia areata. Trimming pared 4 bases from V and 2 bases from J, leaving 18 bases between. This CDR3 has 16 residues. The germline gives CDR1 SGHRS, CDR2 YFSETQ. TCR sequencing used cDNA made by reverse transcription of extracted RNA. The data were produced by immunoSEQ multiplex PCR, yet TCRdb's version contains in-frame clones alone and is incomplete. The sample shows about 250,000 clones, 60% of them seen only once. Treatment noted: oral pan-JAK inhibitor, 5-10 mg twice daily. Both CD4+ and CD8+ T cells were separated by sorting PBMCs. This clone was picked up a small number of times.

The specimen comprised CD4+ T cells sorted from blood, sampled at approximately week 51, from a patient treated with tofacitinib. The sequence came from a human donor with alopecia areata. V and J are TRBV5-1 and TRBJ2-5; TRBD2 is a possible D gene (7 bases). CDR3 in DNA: TGCGCCAGCAGCCTCCTGGGGGGGCGGCAACAAGAGACCCAGTACTTC. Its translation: CASSLLGGRQQETQYF.